This passage covers 8 T cell receptor beta chains from one sample sequenced in a study of T cell responses to AZD1222 COVID-19 vaccine. Produced via immunoSEQ multiplex PCR; TCRdb's table is partial and in-frame only. There are 100,000 to 120,000 clones in the sample; 80% to 95% occur only once, and under 10% lies in the top ten. This sample comprised peripheral blood, obtained on day 0 of AZD1222 vaccination. These receptors came from an adult in good health.

This chain joins TRBV19 and TRBJ2-7; possibly TRBD1 or TRBD2 for D (6 bases each). Trimming removed 4 bases at V and 2 bases at J, with 9 bases between. Germline V gene sequence: CDR1 LNHDA, CDR2 SQIVND (reference sequence). This CDR3 region has 13 residues. CDR3 DNA: TGTGCCAGTAGTACCGGGGGCGCCTACGAGCAGTACTTC. Translation: CASSTGGAYEQYF.

The rearrangement links TRBV6-1 to TRBJ2-7, with D perhaps TRBD1 or TRBD2 (5 bases each). Germline V gene lookup returns CDR1 MNHNS and CDR2 SASEGT. V shed 3 bases and J shed 3 bases, with 6 bases lying between them. The CDR3 is made up of 12 amino acids. This CDR3 reads CASSEGVYEQYF. The CDR3 DNA follows: TGTGCCAGCAGTGAGGGGGTCTACGAGCAGTACTTC.

V gene TRBV6-5 combines with J gene TRBJ1-2; 9 nucleotides match TRBD1. Losses at the gene ends were 5 bases for V and 4 bases for J; bases not matched to a gene: 5. The germline V gene has CDR1 MNHEY and CDR2 SVGAGI. This CDR3 contains 14 residues. The CDR3 here is CASSTGTGSYGYTF. As DNA, the CDR3 is TGTGCCAGCAGTACGGGGACAGGGTCCTATGGCTACACCTTC.

CDR3 DNA: TGTGCCAGCAGTGAAGGGAACACTGAAGCTTTCTTT. This encodes CASSEGNTEAFF. The rearrangement links TRBV25-1 to TRBJ1-1; D is unclear. The germline CDR1 and CDR2 sequences are MGHDK and SYGVNS. The CDR3 is 12 residues long. The V end was cut by 2 bases, the J end by 1 base, with 2 bases between.

Concerning this clone itself: One junction end disagrees with the germline gene, perhaps due to a read error. The rearrangement uses TRBV12-3 or TRBV12-4 and TRBJ1-2; D perhaps matches TRBD1 (5 bases). This CDR3 spans 11 amino acids. The CDR3 loop is CATSRGPGYTF. The CDR3 DNA sequence: TGTGCCACCAGTCGGGGCCCTGGCTACACCTTC.

The chain has TRBV6-2 or TRBV6-3 and TRBJ2-7; TRBD2 is a possible D gene (5 bases). This CDR3 is built from 14 residues. Trimming took 5 bases from V and 5 from J, leaving 16 bases between them. CDR1 MNHEY and CDR2 SVGEGT come from the germline V gene. The CDR3 is CASSARTLDHEQYF. The DNA of the CDR3 is TGTGCCAGCAGTGCCCGGACTCTGGACCACGAGCAGTACTTC.

This clone has more than one count but fewer than ten. The chain links TRBV6-6 to TRBJ1-6; D may be TRBD1 (6 bases). Between the trimmed V and J ends, which lost 4 bases and 2 bases, there was a span of 12 bases. Germline V lookup: CDR1 MNHNY, CDR2 SVGAGI (reference sequence). The CDR3 is 16 amino acids. The CDR3 region is CASSSEGGAYNSPLHF. The DNA of the CDR3 is TGTGCCAGCAGTTCCGAAGGGGGGGCCTATAATTCACCCCTCCACTTT.

The chain is built from TRBV5-1 and TRBJ1-1, with a possible D match to TRBD1 (5 bases). Germline CDR1 reads SGHRS; CDR2 reads YFSETQ. This CDR3 has 14 residues. Trimming took 4 bases from V and 3 from J, leaving 13 bases between them. The CDR3 nucleotides are TGCGCCAGCAGCCCCCGATTGGGGGACACTGAAGCTTTCTTT. Amino acids: CASSPRLGDTEAFF.